The T cell receptor (beta chain) described here comes from a study of cytomegalovirus exposure and HLA in healthy donors. All donors participated as healthy donors of bone marrow. CDR1 and CDR2 (germline): SEHNR, FQNEAQ (reference sequence). This CDR3 is 13 amino acids long. Between the trimmed V and J ends, which lost 5 bases and 9 bases, there was a span of 14 bases. Study outcomes and limitations: Per a later analysis, 15,000 to 20,000 TCR beta sequences showed association with HLA alleles at 0.05 false discovery rate. Analysis was performed later, and it showed HLA-associated TCR beta chains to be more clonally expanded than equally common others. A previous analysis found most TCR beta V segments productive roughly 87% or roughly 30% of the time.

With regard to this clone: The antigen remains undetermined.

Vbeta (60) and Jbeta (13) primers were used in the PCR. Produced via immunoSEQ multiplex PCR; TCRdb's table is partial and in-frame only. The sample lists around 100,000 clones; over 65% were seen once. The receptor comes from a woman between 25 and 40 years old in good health and CMV-seronegative. What was sequenced was PBMCs. V and J are TRBV7-9 and TRBJ1-5, with D tentatively TRBD1 (5 bases). CDR3 DNA sequence: TGTGCCAGCAGCCCCATCGGGGGAGGGCCCCAGCATTTT. Protein sequence: CASSPIGGGPQHF.